The clone carrying this T cell receptor beta chain turned up a few times. What it binds is not known. The data belong to a study of response to subunit inactivated influenza vaccine. Overall study findings and caveats: With each seasonal influenza vaccination, the authors suggested, few new T cells are recruited.

Each CDR3 protein gets one entry after TCRdb re-called the RT-PCR reads with MiXCR. The sample has about 520,000 distinct CDR3 sequences; less than 7.5% are singletons. The CDR3 totals 16 residues. J gave up 4 bases and V 7 bases, and 13 bases lay outside the gene matches. CDR1 and CDR2 (germline): MNHNS, SASEGT. Sequenced material: PBMCs from blood, taken 23 months after vaccination. This clonotype was sampled from a man aged 50-75 years who received an inactivated influenza vaccine. The genes are TRBV6-1 and TRBJ2-7; 10 bases fit TRBD2. The CDR3 DNA reads TGTGCCAGCACGCCGATAGCGGGGGGCTCCGGATACGAGCAGTACTTC. This translates into CASTPIAGGSGYEQYF.